A selection of T cell receptor beta chains follows, all from one sample in a study of T cell changes during pregnancy in multiple sclerosis. Sequencing was performed with immunoSEQ multiplex PCR; in TCRdb, only in-frame clones are kept and a portion is missing. Among tens of thousands of clones listed, around 92% were seen once. Source material: peripheral blood. The receptor set was obtained from a female donor with multiple sclerosis, enrolled in a pregnancy study. Each CDR3 is given with its conserved first and last residue. The order of the fields is clone size, J gene, V gene, D gene, CDR3 DNA, CDR3 protein. D genes are given only for firm matches. Rows give clone size only sometimes, using once, few, many, or a class for an expanded clone.

NA | TRBJ2-1 | TRBV4-2 | TRBD1 | TGTGCCAGCAGCCCGGGACAGGGACCTCACAATGAGCAGTTCTTC | CASSPGQGPHNEQFF
once | TRBJ1-1 | TRBV5-1 | NA | TGCGCCAGCAACAGGGACACTGAAGCTTTCTTT | CASNRDTEAFF
NA | TRBJ2-3 | TRBV13 | TRBD2 | TGTGCCAGCAGCCTCGGACTAGCCACAGATACGCAGTATTTT | CASSLGLATDTQYF
NA | TRBJ2-3 | TRBV5-6 | NA | TGTGCCAGCAGCTTCCCTGAGGGGTCGGGAGCTCGAATTCGTACGCAGTATTTT | CASSFPEGSGARIRTQYF
once | TRBJ2-7 | TRBV7-9 | NA | TGTGCCAGCAGCTTAGGACAGGTGGTCGACGAGCAGTACTTC | CASSLGQVVDEQYF
once | TRBJ2-7 | TRBV28 | NA | TGTGCCAGCAGTTTAAATCCCGAAGGCTCCTACGAGCAGTACTTC | CASSLNPEGSYEQYF
NA | TRBJ2-7 | TRBV7-6 | NA | TGTGCCAGCAGCTTAGGGGTGGGCGAGCAGTACTTC | CASSLGVGEQYF
NA | TRBJ2-7 | TRBV29-1 | NA | TGCAGCGTAACGACTTTTAGCGCGGCCTACGAGCAGTACTTC | CSVTTFSAAYEQYF
NA | TRBJ1-4 | TRBV6-1 | NA | TGTGCCAGCAGTGAAGCGGTACAGGGCCATGAAAAACTGTTTTTT | CASSEAVQGHEKLFF
few | TRBJ1-1 | TRBV6-5 | NA | TGTGCCAGCACCAGGCAAGGGGAGGCTTTCTTT | CASTRQGEAFF
NA | TRBJ2-1 | TRBV11-2 | NA | TGTGCCAGCAGCTCGAAGGTCCATGAGCAGTTCTTC | CASSSKVHEQFF
NA | TRBJ2-3 | TRBV19 | TRBD1 | TGTGCCAGTAACTCCCGACAGGGTGCTTTTTATACGCAGTATTTT | CASNSRQGAFYTQYF
NA | TRBJ1-2 | TRBV10-3 | TRBD1 | TGTGCCATCAGTGCCGGTCCCCCCGGGACAGGGGGCTCTTATGGCTACACCTTC | CAISAGPPGTGGSYGYTF
few | TRBJ2-3 | TRBV5-1 | TRBD1 | TGCGCCAGCAGTCACAGGGGGTCCACAGATACGCAGTATTTT | CASSHRGSTDTQYF
NA | TRBJ2-2 | TRBV5-1 | TRBD2 | TGCGCCAGCAGCTTTCTAGCGGAAACCGGGGAGCTGTTTTTT | CASSFLAETGELFF
NA | TRBJ2-7 | TRBV5-1 | NA | TGCGCCAGCTCTAACCGGGCCGCCATTAGTTACGAGCAGTACTTC | CASSNRAAISYEQYF
NA | TRBJ1-1 | TRBV30 | NA | TGTGCCTGGAGCGACGGAGGAGCCCGTGAAGCTTTCTTT | CAWSDGGAREAFF
NA | TRBJ1-3 | TRBV10-3 | NA | TGTGCCATCAGAGGGGGGGTCTCTGGAAACACCATATATTTT | CAIRGGVSGNTIYF
NA | TRBJ2-7 | TRBV11-2 | NA | TGTGCCAGCAGCAACCTCGGACAGAGTTACGAGCAGTACTTC | CASSNLGQSYEQYF
once | TRBJ1-2 | TRBV6-5 | TRBD1 | TGTGCCAGCAGTTACCCGGGACAGAGCCCCTATGGCTACACCTTC | CASSYPGQSPYGYTF